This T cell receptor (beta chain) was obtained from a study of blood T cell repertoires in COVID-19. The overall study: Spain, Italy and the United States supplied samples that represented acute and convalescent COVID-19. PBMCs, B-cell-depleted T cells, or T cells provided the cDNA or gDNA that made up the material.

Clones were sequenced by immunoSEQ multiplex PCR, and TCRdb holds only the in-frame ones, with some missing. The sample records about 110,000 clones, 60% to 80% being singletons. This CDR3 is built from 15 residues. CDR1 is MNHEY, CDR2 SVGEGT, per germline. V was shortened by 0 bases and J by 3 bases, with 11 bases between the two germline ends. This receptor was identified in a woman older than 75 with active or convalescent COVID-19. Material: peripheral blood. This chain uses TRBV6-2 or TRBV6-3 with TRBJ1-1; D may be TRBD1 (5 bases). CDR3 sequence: CASSYSWGGDTEAFF. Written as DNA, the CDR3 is TGTGCCAGCAGTTACTCGTGGGGAGGGGACACTGAAGCTTTCTTT.